Described below is a single T cell receptor beta chain sequence and its context. It lacks a known antigen. Base qualities are not at hand, and no much larger clone is one base apart. CDR1 and CDR2 were assigned from the germline V gene as KGHSH and LQKENI. From the cysteine up to the phenylalanine, the CDR3 has a length of 15 residues. Only the CDR3 portion is preserved as DNA: 45 bases, with reading frame beginning at the first base. Deletion took 3 bases off V and 1 base off J, with a span of 12 bases between the germline ends. Reading the label with the study, this specimen's time point is: week 23, last vaccination. A 20-mer mutant IDH1 peptide at 300 micrograms in Montanide made up each vaccine dose, which was injected subcutaneously together with topical imiquimod. Newly diagnosed WHO grade 3 or 4 IDH1-mutant astrocytomas showing loss of nuclear ATRX were present in the donors. The samples were drawn from NOA16, a multicentre, single-arm, open-label phase I trial in Germany that tested a mutant IDH1 peptide vaccine in humans for the first time. The DNeasy Blood and Tissue Kit was used to extract genomic DNA from EDTA blood for TCRB sequencing.

These data originate in a study of a mutant IDH1 vaccine in newly diagnosed glioma (dated by TCRdb to the early 2020s). In the study overall: Patients received eight vaccinations in weeks 1, 3, 5, 7, 11, 15, 19 and 23, corresponding to visits V03 through V10. Six visits were used for peripheral blood collection: V03 (baseline), V05, V07, V10, V12 and V13. Of the approximately 32 treated patients, around 60% were male and approximately 40% were female, and the mean age was roughly 40 years. Longitudinal TCRB deep sequencing was done for 25 to 30 treated patients, wherever samples were available for exploratory analyses. In the chemotherapy-containing groups, vaccination started alongside temozolomide cycles, whereas in patients who had radiotherapy alone it started 4-6 weeks after radiotherapy. Before enrollment, patients had received standard therapy of radiotherapy alone, temozolomide alone, or radiochemotherapy with temozolomide; most received the combination. Paper-wide results and their limitations: Immune responses induced by the vaccine were seen in about 93% of patients across multiple MHC alleles. Availability determined which PBMC samples were chosen for TCRB deep sequencing. According to the authors, sample limitations meant that analyses of patient blood samples could not be reproduced. Pseudoprogression seemed to be unrelated to changes in the top peripheral T cell clonotypes found by TCRB sequencing.

Receptor libraries were prepared by the immunoSEQ multiplex PCR assay. Rearranged TCR beta chain sequences were amplified with the hsTCRB Kit following the manufacturer's protocol. TCRB libraries were sequenced on an Illumina MiSeq. The paper's data handling went like this. Demultiplexing, trimming and gene mapping were performed with the kit vendor's proprietary platform. The source is immuneACCESS, and TCRdb retained only in-frame sequences with V and J called. Part of the clones is not carried over; for the studies checked, unresolved V genes explain less than half of this, and the remainder is unexplained. That table gives V, J and clone size, and the DNA gave D and trimming. The sample table lists around 60,000 clones, roughly 85% of them with a count of one. The ten top clones hold approximately 3.8% of the sample.

The chain joins TRBV18 to TRBJ1-1; no D segment can be confidently identified. The receptor was derived from a man in his thirties or forties with glioma. Sequenced material: PBMCs, taken from a glioma patient whose treatment included an IDH1 peptide vaccine. The nucleotide sequence is given as TGTGCCAGCTCACCTCGGGCGGTGGAGAACACTGAAGCTTTCTTT. This yields the protein CASSPRAVENTEAFF.